This T cell receptor beta chain was profiled in a study of blood T cell repertoires in COVID-19. Trimming stripped 4 bases from V and 0 bases from J, with 16 bases between. Germline CDR1 reads SGHVS; CDR2 reads FQNEAQ. This CDR3 has 17 amino acids. Assay used: immunoSEQ multiplex PCR; TCRdb lists only in-frame clones, some missing. The sample has about 250,000 clones; 88% are singletons. The rearrangement joins TRBV7-8 to TRBJ1-5; D uncertain. This sequence originates from an elderly man with acute or convalescent COVID-19. Material: peripheral blood. The CDR3 sequence is CASSSSGSGYSNQPQHF. CDR3 DNA sequence: TGTGCCAGCAGCTCCAGCGGGAGCGGGTATAGCAATCAGCCCCAGCATTTT.